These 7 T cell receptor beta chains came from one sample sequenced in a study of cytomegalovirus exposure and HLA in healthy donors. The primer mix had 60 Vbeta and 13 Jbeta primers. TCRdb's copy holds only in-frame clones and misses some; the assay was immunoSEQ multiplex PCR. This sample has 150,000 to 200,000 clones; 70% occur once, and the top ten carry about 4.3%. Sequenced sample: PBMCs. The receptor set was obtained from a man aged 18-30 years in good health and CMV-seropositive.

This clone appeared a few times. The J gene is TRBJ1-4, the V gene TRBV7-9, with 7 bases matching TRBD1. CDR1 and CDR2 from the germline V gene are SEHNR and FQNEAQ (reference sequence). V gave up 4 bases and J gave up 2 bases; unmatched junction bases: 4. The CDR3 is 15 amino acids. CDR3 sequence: CASSSRGQTNEKLFF. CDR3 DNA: TGTGCCAGCAGCTCCAGGGGACAGACTAATGAAAAACTGTTTTTT.

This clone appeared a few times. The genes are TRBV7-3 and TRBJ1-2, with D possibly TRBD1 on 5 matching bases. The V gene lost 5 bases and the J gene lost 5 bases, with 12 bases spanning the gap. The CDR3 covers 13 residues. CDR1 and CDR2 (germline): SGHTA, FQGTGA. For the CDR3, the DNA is TGTGCCAGCAGCCAAGGCCAGGGTTATGGCTACACCTTC. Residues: CASSQGQGYGYTF.

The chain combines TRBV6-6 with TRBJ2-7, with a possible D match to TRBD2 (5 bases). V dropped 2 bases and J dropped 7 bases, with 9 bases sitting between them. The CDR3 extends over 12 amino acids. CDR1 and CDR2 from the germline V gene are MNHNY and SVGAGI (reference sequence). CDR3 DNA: TGTGCCAGCAGTTACGAGGGAAGGGAGCAGTACGTC. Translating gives CASSYEGREQYV.

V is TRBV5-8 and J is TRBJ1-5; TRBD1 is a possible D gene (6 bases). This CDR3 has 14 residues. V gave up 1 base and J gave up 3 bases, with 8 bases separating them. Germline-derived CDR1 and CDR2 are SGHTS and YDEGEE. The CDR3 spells CASSLRQANQPQHF. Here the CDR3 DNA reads TGTGCCAGCAGCTTGAGACAGGCCAATCAGCCCCAGCATTTT.

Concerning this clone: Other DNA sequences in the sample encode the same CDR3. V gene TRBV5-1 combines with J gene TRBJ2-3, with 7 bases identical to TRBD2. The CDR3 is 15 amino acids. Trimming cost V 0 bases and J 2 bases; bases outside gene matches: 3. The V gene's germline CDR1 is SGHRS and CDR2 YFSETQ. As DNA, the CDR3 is TGCGCCAGCAGCTTGGGGCTAGCGGACACAGATACGCAGTATTTT. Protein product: CASSLGLADTDTQYF. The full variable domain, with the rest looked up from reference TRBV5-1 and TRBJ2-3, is KAGVTQTPRYLIKTRGQQVTLSCSPISGHRSVSWYQQTPGQGLQFLFEYFSETQRNKGNFPGRFSGRQFSNSRSEMNVSTLELGDSALYLCASSLGLADTDTQYFGPGTRLTVL.

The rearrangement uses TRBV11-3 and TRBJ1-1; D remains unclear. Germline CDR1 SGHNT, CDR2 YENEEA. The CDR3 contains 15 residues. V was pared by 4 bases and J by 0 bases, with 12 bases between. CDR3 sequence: CASSYRRRVNTEAFF. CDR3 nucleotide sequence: TGTGCCAGCAGCTACCGTCGTCGAGTGAACACTGAAGCTTTCTTT.

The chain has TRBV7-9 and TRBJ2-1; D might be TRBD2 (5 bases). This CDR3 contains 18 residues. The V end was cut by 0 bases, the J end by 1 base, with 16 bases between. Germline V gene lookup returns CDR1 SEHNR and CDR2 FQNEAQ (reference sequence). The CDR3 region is CASSLALIGRGSYNEQFF. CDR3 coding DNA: TGTGCCAGCAGCTTAGCCCTAATTGGTCGGGGATCCTACAATGAGCAGTTCTTC.